This T cell receptor (beta chain) was identified during a study of radiotherapy plus CTLA-4 blockade in lung cancer. Whole-study context: 15% to 20% of patients responded objectively, and around 31% achieved disease control.

People whose metastatic non-small-cell lung cancer was chemo-refractory got focal radiation along with CTLA-4 blockade by ipilimumab. Profiling relied on immunoSEQ multiplex PCR, and the TCRdb table lists in-frame clones only, not all of them. The sample shows under 110,000 clones, more than 75% of them seen only once. The table lists this clone with a few counts. Its antigen is unknown. General study points: Early clone dynamics of blood T cells, plus interferon-beta, reportedly predicted response best. In blood, TCR clones derived from the tumor expanded after radiotherapy plus ipilimumab.

The V gene lost 3 bases and the J gene lost 0 bases, with 18 bases spanning the gap. CDR3 length: 17 residues. CDR1 SGHTA and CDR2 FQGNSA come from the germline V gene. The specimen was peripheral blood, collected from a patient treated with radiotherapy plus ipilimumab. The gene calls are TRBV7-2 and TRBJ2-7; possibly TRBD1 for D (6 bases). The source is a human donor with non-small cell lung cancer that progressed on radiotherapy plus ipilimumab. Some clones in this sample may be carry-over from other donors' samples. CDR3 sequence (DNA): TGTGCCAGCAGCTTTTCCTCGGGAACGGACAGCTCCTACGAGCAGTACTTC. It yields the protein CASSFSSGTDSSYEQYF.